The subject of this entry is one TCR beta chain. Seattle's enrolled individuals joined amid active infection and were then monitored longitudinally. CDR1 is MNHEY and CDR2 is SMNVEV in the germline V gene (reference sequence). This CDR3 is built from 14 residues. The V gene lost 5 bases and the J gene lost 6 bases, with 13 bases spanning the gap. This sample is drawn from a study of blood T cell repertoires in COVID-19. Original processing methods: Scientists estimated how many nucleated cells there were by amplifying reference gene primers. The assay was immunoSEQ multiplex PCR, and TCRdb's table has in-frame clones only and misses some. The DNA was the basis for D and trimming; V, J and clone size are from that table. The table records just under 350,000 clones, approximately 87% of them present only once.

Sequencing input: peripheral blood. This rearrangement joins TRBV27 to TRBJ1-4; TRBD1 is a possible D gene (6 bases). The TCR was taken from a woman aged 45-65 years with COVID-19, enrolled during active disease. The CDR3, as DNA: TGTGCCAGCAGTCGGGACATCTTGGATGAAAAACTGTTTTTT. It specifies CASSRDILDEKLFF.